The rows below give T cell receptor beta chains drawn from one sample of a study of blood T cell repertoires in COVID-19. The assay was immunoSEQ multiplex PCR, and TCRdb's table has in-frame clones only and misses some. Of under 300,000 clones in the sample, about nine tenths are singletons; the top ten hold 2% to 2.5%. The specimen sequenced was peripheral blood. The receptors stem from a man between 25 and 39 years old who had recovered from COVID-19. Each CDR3 is given with its conserved first and last residue. The order of the fields is CDR3 DNA, CDR3 protein, V gene, D gene, clone size, J gene, CDR3 length. The D gene is left open where the match is weak. Size values are once, few and many counts, or a class for expanded clones, and some rows have none.

cdr3_nt: TGTGCCAGCAGTGTAGTTCCAGGGGGCGCTGAAGCTTTCTTT; cdr3_aa: CASSVVPGGAEAFF; v_call: TRBV6-4; d_call: TRBD1; clone_size: -; j_call: TRBJ1-1; cdr3_length: 14
cdr3_nt: TGTGCCAGCAGCTTAGTTAGCGGGGGGGCCGACAATGAGCAGTTCTTC; cdr3_aa: CASSLVSGGADNEQFF; v_call: TRBV7-2; d_call: TRBD2; clone_size: -; j_call: TRBJ2-1; cdr3_length: 16
cdr3_nt: TGTGCCAGCAGCTTAGAGGGGGCTAGCCGGTACGAGCAGTACTTC; cdr3_aa: CASSLEGASRYEQYF; v_call: TRBV11-1; d_call: TRBD1; clone_size: -; j_call: TRBJ2-7; cdr3_length: 15
cdr3_nt: TGTGCCTGGCCTAAACAGGAGAACACCGGGGAGCTGTTTTTT; cdr3_aa: CAWPKQENTGELFF; v_call: TRBV30; d_call: -; clone_size: -; j_call: TRBJ2-2; cdr3_length: 14
cdr3_nt: TGTGCCAGCAGCCAATTGTCAGCGGGCGGAGCAGATACGCAGTATTTT; cdr3_aa: CASSQLSAGGADTQYF; v_call: TRBV3-1/TRBV3-2; d_call: -; clone_size: -; j_call: TRBJ2-3; cdr3_length: 16
cdr3_nt: TGTGCCAGCAGCTTAACGGGGGTAATCGGGAATGAGCAGTTCTTC; cdr3_aa: CASSLTGVIGNEQFF; v_call: TRBV11-3; d_call: -; clone_size: -; j_call: TRBJ2-1; cdr3_length: 15
cdr3_nt: TGCGCCAGCAGTTTCGTCGGACAACAAGAGACCCAGTACTTC; cdr3_aa: CASSFVGQQETQYF; v_call: TRBV5-1; d_call: -; clone_size: -; j_call: TRBJ2-5; cdr3_length: 14
cdr3_nt: TGTGCCACCCTGGACAGGGTGAATTCACCCCTCCACTTT; cdr3_aa: CATLDRVNSPLHF; v_call: TRBV24-1; d_call: TRBD1; clone_size: -; j_call: TRBJ1-6; cdr3_length: 13
cdr3_nt: TGTGCCAGCTCACCGTCGGGCAGGGGGACTGGAAACACCATATATTTT; cdr3_aa: CASSPSGRGTGNTIYF; v_call: TRBV18; d_call: TRBD1; clone_size: -; j_call: TRBJ1-3; cdr3_length: 16
cdr3_nt: TGTGCCTGGAGTGTATGGAGGGCTCGAAAGGGCTATGGCTACACCTTC; cdr3_aa: CAWSVWRARKGYGYTF; v_call: TRBV30; d_call: -; clone_size: -; j_call: TRBJ1-2; cdr3_length: 16
cdr3_nt: TGTGCCAGCAGCCCTGCCTACGAGCAGTACTTC; cdr3_aa: CASSPAYEQYF; v_call: TRBV11-2; d_call: -; clone_size: few; j_call: TRBJ2-7; cdr3_length: 11
cdr3_nt: TGTGCCAGCAGCAAAGGCGGGGGTTTTCCCGGGGCCAACGTCCTGACTTTC; cdr3_aa: CASSKGGGFPGANVLTF; v_call: TRBV7-6; d_call: TRBD2; clone_size: -; j_call: TRBJ2-6; cdr3_length: 17
cdr3_nt: TGTGCCAGCAGCTTACTACAGGGGGTGCTAGAAAAACTGTTTTTT; cdr3_aa: CASSLLQGVLEKLFF; v_call: TRBV7-8; d_call: TRBD1; clone_size: -; j_call: TRBJ1-4; cdr3_length: 15
cdr3_nt: TGTGCCAGCAGCGATGTAGGGGCAGGCTACACCTTC; cdr3_aa: CASSDVGAGYTF; v_call: TRBV9; d_call: -; clone_size: -; j_call: TRBJ1-2; cdr3_length: 12
cdr3_nt: TGCGCCAGCAGGACCCTCGAAATAGCGGGGGTCCTCACAGATACGCAGTATTTT; cdr3_aa: CASRTLEIAGVLTDTQYF; v_call: TRBV5-1; d_call: TRBD2; clone_size: -; j_call: TRBJ2-3; cdr3_length: 18
cdr3_nt: TGCGCCAGCAGCTTGGAGGACAGACGGCAGTTCTTC; cdr3_aa: CASSLEDRRQFF; v_call: TRBV5-1; d_call: -; clone_size: once; j_call: TRBJ2-1; cdr3_length: 12
cdr3_nt: TGTGCCAGCAGCCAAGACAGAGCAACTAATGAAAAACTGTTTTTT; cdr3_aa: CASSQDRATNEKLFF; v_call: TRBV7-9; d_call: -; clone_size: -; j_call: TRBJ1-4; cdr3_length: 15
cdr3_nt: TGTGCCAGCAGCGTAGTATGGAACACTGAAGCTTTCTTT; cdr3_aa: CASSVVWNTEAFF; v_call: TRBV9; d_call: -; clone_size: -; j_call: TRBJ1-1; cdr3_length: 13
cdr3_nt: TGTGCCAGCAGCCAAGATAGGGGGTACCGGCCCCTCCACTTT; cdr3_aa: CASSQDRGYRPLHF; v_call: TRBV3-1/TRBV3-2; d_call: -; clone_size: -; j_call: TRBJ1-6; cdr3_length: 14
cdr3_nt: TGCAGCGTGAGGGGACAGGGGCAAGAGACCCAGTACTTC; cdr3_aa: CSVRGQGQETQYF; v_call: TRBV29-1; d_call: TRBD1; clone_size: -; j_call: TRBJ2-5; cdr3_length: 13
cdr3_nt: TGTGCCAGCAGGACAAGGACACCCGTGAGGACCCAGTACTTC; cdr3_aa: CASRTRTPVRTQYF; v_call: TRBV6-5; d_call: -; clone_size: -; j_call: TRBJ2-5; cdr3_length: 14
cdr3_nt: TGTGCCAGCGGCAAGGGACTAGTCGACGAGCAGTACTTC; cdr3_aa: CASGKGLVDEQYF; v_call: TRBV7-6; d_call: TRBD2; clone_size: few; j_call: TRBJ2-7; cdr3_length: 13
cdr3_nt: TGTGCCAGCAGCCCGGACAGGAGACTCGGAGAGACCCAGTACTTC; cdr3_aa: CASSPDRRLGETQYF; v_call: TRBV5-4; d_call: TRBD1; clone_size: -; j_call: TRBJ2-5; cdr3_length: 15
cdr3_nt: TGTGCCAGTAGTATAACGGGACAAAAAAATGAGCAGTTCTTC; cdr3_aa: CASSITGQKNEQFF; v_call: TRBV19; d_call: -; clone_size: -; j_call: TRBJ2-1; cdr3_length: 14